This T cell receptor beta chain was recorded in a study of CD8+ T cells in alopecia areata listed by TCRdb under 2018. Study-wide context: Skin from C3H/HeJ donors with spontaneous alopecia (roughly 6-12 months old) was grafted onto female C3H/HeJ recipients aged roughly 6-11 weeks. The study used high-throughput TCRbeta sequencing to examine T cell clonal expansion in alopecia areata, in both the C3H/HeJ mouse model and human patients. In humans, TCRbeta sequencing was performed on scalp tissue and on sorted CD4+ and CD8+ peripheral blood T cells from healthy controls and from patients with patchy or totalis/universalis alopecia areata. Scalp clonality was compared across normal scalp (n=4), patchy alopecia areata scalp (n=8), and alopecia totalis/universalis scalp (n=8). RNA came from the PAXgene miRNA kit for fixed scalp, the miRNeasy kit for PBMCs, and the RNeasy kit for mouse skin. Amplification of TCRbeta CDR3 regions was done by immunoSEQ multiplex PCR using 35 Vbeta forward primers and 13 Jbeta reverse primers. Overall results and qualifications from the work: Compared with mice, TCR sequences shared between patients were less clear, possibly partly because of HLA diversity across the patient population. Lesional scalp, especially in alopecia totalis/universalis, showed higher clonality and more expanded CD8+ clones than normal scalp, suggesting antigenic drive. Resident alphabeta T cells in normal human skin are also sequenced, complicating scalp TCR repertoire analysis, unlike mouse skin dominated by gammadelta T cells.

Pooled mouse cutaneous lymph node cells were stained for CD4, CD8alpha, NKG2D, NKG2ACE and other markers, then sorted on a BD Influx. This clone was seen more than once but under ten times. No cognate antigen has been identified for it. Gene names and germline sequences refer to the mouse in this case. The read stops 4 residues short of the end of the CDR3; the missing end is completed from the germline J gene. CDR1 and CDR2 are read off the germline V gene (reference sequence) as LGHNA and YNLKQL. The CDR3 has 13 amino acids, counting the end cysteine and phenylalanine. Sequencing covers 27 bases of the CDR3, shown here with the frame starting at base 1. Library creation used the immunoSEQ multiplex PCR assay. To provide template for TCR sequencing, every sample had RNA extracted and reverse transcribed into cDNA. First-strand cDNA was synthesized with SuperScript III using a 2:1 mix of oligo-dT and random hexamers. Amplification bias was assessed with a synthetic immune receptor repertoire, and residual bias was removed computationally. Sequencing of the libraries was done on Illumina HiSeq using 60 bp reads that spanned the CDR3 and were read from J toward V. From the authors' description of their analysis: After raw reads were preprocessed to remove errors, the CDR3 was defined following IMGT conventions as running from the conserved cysteine to phenylalanine. Clonality was computed as 1 minus the Shannon entropy, with the entropy normalized by log2 of the number of productive unique TCRs. Scalp TCRbeta sequences were cross-referenced with sorted blood CD4 and CD8 repertoires so that the CD4 or CD8 identity of scalp clones could be inferred. TCRdb carries this immuneACCESS record with in-frame sequences only. Its versions omit some clonotypes, under half of them owing to an unresolved V gene in the studies checked, with the rest unexplained. V and J calls and clone size follow that table, whereas D and trimming were derived from the DNA. Listed for this sample are about 270,000 clones, none observed only a single time. The ten largest clones capture more than 0.95% of the sample.

The sequenced sample consisted of CD4+ T cells sorted from a lymph node. The rearrangement joined TRBV5 to TRBJ1-2; the D gene identity is not certain. The origin of this receptor is a C3H/HeJ mouse with alopecia areata. Mice belonging to this strain carry MHC haplotype H2-k. The CDR3 DNA, read in part, is TGTGCCAGCAGCCATGAAGACTGGGGC. Its protein is CASSHEDWG. The entire CDR3 reads CASSHEDWGDYTF.